This T cell receptor (beta chain) was sequenced for a study of T cell responses to AZD1222 COVID-19 vaccine. Study-level findings and limits: Mapped onto spike, vaccine-associated CD4 TCRs spanned it and were dominant at 160-218 and 743-854. Increases in Spike-specific TCR breadth and depth were seen after two AZD1222 doses. Repertoire sampling occurred only after the peak T cell response.

Method: immunoSEQ multiplex PCR; TCRdb's copy keeps in-frame clones and lacks some. This sample has some 140,000 clones, with 80% to 90% found just once. As regards this clone: What it binds is not known.

Trimming took off 5 bases at V and 4 bases at J, with 11 bases between the two ends. CDR3 length equals 13 residues. The germline gives CDR1 KGHSH, CDR2 LQKENI. The TCR was taken from an adult who received the AZD1222 COVID-19 vaccine. The material sequenced was peripheral blood, taken 28 days after the second AZD1222 dose. The J gene is TRBJ1-2, the V gene TRBV18, with a weak D call TRBD1 (5 bases). The CDR3 spells CASSSQGRYGYTF. CDR3 nucleotide sequence: TGTGCCAGCTCATCTCAGGGTCGCTATGGCTACACCTTC.